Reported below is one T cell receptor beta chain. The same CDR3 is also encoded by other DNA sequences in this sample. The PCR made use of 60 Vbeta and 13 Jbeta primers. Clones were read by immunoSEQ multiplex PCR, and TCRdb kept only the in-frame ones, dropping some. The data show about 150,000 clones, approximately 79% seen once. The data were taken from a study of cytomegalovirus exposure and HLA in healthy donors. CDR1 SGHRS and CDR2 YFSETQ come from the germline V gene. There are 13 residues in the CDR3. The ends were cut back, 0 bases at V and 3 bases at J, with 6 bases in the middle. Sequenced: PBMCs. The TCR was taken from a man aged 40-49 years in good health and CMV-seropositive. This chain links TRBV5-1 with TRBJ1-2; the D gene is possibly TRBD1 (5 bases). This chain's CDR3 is CASSLEGDYGYTF. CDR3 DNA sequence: TGCGCCAGCAGCTTGGAAGGGGACTATGGCTACACCTTC.